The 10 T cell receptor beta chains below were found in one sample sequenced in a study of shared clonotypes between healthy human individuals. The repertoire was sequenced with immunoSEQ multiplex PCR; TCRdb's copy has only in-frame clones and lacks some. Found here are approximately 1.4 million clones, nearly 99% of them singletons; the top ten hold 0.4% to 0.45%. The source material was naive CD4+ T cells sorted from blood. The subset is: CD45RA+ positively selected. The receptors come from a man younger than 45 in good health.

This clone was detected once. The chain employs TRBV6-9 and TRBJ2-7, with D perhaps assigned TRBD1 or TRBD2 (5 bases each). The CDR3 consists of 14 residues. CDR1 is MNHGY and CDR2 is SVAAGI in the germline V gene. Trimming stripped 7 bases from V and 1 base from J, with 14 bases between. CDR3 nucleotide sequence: TGTGCCAGCAATGATGTCGGGGCATCCTACGAGCAGTACTTC. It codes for CASNDVGASYEQYF.

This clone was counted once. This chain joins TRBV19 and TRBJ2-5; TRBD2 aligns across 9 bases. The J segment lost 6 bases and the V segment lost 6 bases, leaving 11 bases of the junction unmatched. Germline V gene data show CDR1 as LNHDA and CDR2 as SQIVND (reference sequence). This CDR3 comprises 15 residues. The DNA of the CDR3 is TGTGCCAGTAGCGGTAGCGGGAGCCTCGGAAAGACCCAGTACTTC. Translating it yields CASSGSGSLGKTQYF.

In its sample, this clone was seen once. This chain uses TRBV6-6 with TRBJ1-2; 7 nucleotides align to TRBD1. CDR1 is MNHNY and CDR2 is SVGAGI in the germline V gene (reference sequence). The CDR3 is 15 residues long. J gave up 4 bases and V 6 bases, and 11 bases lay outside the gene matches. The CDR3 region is CASSTDRVGVYGYTF. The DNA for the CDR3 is TGTGCCAGCAGCACTGACAGGGTAGGGGTCTATGGCTACACCTTC.

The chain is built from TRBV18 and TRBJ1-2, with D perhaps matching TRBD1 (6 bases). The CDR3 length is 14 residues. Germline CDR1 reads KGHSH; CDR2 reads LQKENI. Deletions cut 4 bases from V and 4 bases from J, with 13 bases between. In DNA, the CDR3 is TGTGCCAGCTCACTTAACAGGGAAAGCTATGGCTACACCTTC. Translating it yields CASSLNRESYGYTF.

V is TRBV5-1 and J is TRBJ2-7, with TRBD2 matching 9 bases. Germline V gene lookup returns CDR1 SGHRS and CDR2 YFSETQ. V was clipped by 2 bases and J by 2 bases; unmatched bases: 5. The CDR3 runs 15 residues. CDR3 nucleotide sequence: TGCGCCAGCAGCTTTAGCGGGAGAGGCCCCTACGAGCAGTACTTC. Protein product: CASSFSGRGPYEQYF.

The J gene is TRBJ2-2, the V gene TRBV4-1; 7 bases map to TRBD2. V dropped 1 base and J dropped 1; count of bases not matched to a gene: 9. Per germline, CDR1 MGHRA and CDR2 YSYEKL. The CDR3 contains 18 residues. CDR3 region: CASSQVRWASGNTGELFF. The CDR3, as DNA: TGCGCCAGCAGCCAAGTTCGTTGGGCTAGCGGGAACACCGGGGAGCTGTTTTTT.

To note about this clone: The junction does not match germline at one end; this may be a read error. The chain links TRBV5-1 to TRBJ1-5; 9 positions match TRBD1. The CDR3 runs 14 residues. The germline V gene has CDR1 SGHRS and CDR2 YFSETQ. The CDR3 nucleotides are TGTGCCAGCAGCCCCAGACAGGGGGATCAGCCCCAGCATTTT. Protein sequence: CASSPRQGDQPQHF.

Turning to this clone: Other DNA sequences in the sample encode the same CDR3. CDR3 sequence: CASSPGLAGANEQFF. Here the CDR3 DNA reads TGCGCCAGCAGCCCCGGACTAGCGGGAGCCAATGAGCAGTTCTTC. The gene calls are TRBV5-1 and TRBJ2-1; 13 positions agree with TRBD2. This CDR3 has 15 amino acids. With V trimmed by 4 bases and J by 6 bases, 4 bases remained unmatched. Germline CDR1 reads SGHRS; CDR2 reads YFSETQ. Based on the CDR3 plus reference TRBV5-1 and TRBJ2-1, the full variable domain is KAGVTQTPRYLIKTRGQQVTLSCSPISGHRSVSWYQQTPGQGLQFLFEYFSETQRNKGNFPGRFSGRQFSNSRSEMNVSTLELGDSALYLCASSPGLAGANEQFFGPGTRLTVL.

In DNA, the CDR3 is TGTGCCAGCAGTTACTGGACAGGGTTTGAGTCCGGGGAGCTGTTTTTT. The encoded protein is CASSYWTGFESGELFF. The chain is built from TRBV6-5 and TRBJ2-2, with 8 nucleotides matching TRBD1. This CDR3 contains 16 residues. Germline values: CDR1 MNHEY, CDR2 SVGAGI. With 1 base clipped from V and 6 bases from J, the junction kept 7 bases outside the gene matches.

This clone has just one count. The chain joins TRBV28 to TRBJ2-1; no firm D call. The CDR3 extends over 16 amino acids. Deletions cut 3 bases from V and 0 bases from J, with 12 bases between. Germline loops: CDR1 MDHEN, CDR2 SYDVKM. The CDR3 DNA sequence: TGTGCCAGCAGTTTCGGGCGGAAGTCCTCCTACAATGAGCAGTTCTTC. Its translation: CASSFGRKSSYNEQFF.